One sample yielded the 14 T cell receptor beta chains listed below, sequenced in a study of blood T cell repertoires in COVID-19. Assay: immunoSEQ multiplex PCR; the TCRdb copy retains only in-frame clones and omits some. The sample includes 150,000 or so clones, roughly nine tenths of them seen just once. The source material was peripheral blood. The receptors derive from a woman aged 70 to 79 with acute or convalescent COVID-19.

This clone was seen a few times. The rearrangement uses TRBV29-1 and TRBJ1-4; D possibly corresponds to TRBD1 (6 bases). Germline lookup yields CDR1 SQVTM and CDR2 ANQGSEA. The CDR3 consists of 11 residues. The V end was cut by 4 bases, the J end by 8 bases, with 8 bases between. CDR3 DNA: TGCAGCGTTGGAGGGACAGAAAAACTGTTTTTT. Amino acids: CSVGGTEKLFF.

The chain uses TRBV7-9 and TRBJ2-7; 7 bases map to TRBD1. Germline-derived CDR1 and CDR2 are SEHNR and FQNEAQ (reference sequence). The V and J ends lost 1 base and 6 bases, in that order; junction bases with no gene match: 3. This CDR3 comprises 13 residues. The CDR3 DNA sequence: TGTGCCAGCAGCTTAGAAGACAGGGCCGAGCAGTACTTC. Its translation is CASSLEDRAEQYF.

The chain links TRBV29-1 to TRBJ1-1; possibly TRBD1 for D (5 bases). Between the trimmed V and J ends, which lost 7 bases and 4 bases, there was a span of 16 bases. The CDR3 has 13 residues. CDR1 is SQVTM, CDR2 ANQGSEA, per germline. As DNA, the CDR3 is TGCAGCGCCTCCATGCAGGGTGGCACTGAAGCTTTCTTT. It specifies CSASMQGGTEAFF. The full variable domain, in which reference TRBV29-1 and TRBJ1-1 provide the parts outside the CDR3, is SAVISQKPSRDICQRGTSLTIQCQVDSQVTMMFWYRQQPGQSLTLIATANQGSEATYESGFVIDKFPISRPNLTFSTLTVSNMSPEDSSIYLCSASMQGGTEAFFGQGTRLTVV.

This clone has only one observation. This chain connects TRBV6-2 or TRBV6-3 to TRBJ2-2; D uncertain. Germline CDR1 MNHEY, CDR2 SVGEGT. The CDR3 spans 14 residues. Trimming stripped 2 bases from V and 4 bases from J, with 8 bases between. The CDR3 loop reads CASSYISTTGELFF. The CDR3, as DNA: TGTGCCAGCAGTTACATTAGTACCACCGGGGAGCTGTTTTTT.

The J gene is TRBJ1-5, the V gene TRBV2; D is perhaps TRBD1 (5 bases). The CDR3 length is 15 residues. V was pared by 3 bases and J by 7 bases, with 16 bases between. Germline values: CDR1 SNHLY, CDR2 FYNNEI. For the CDR3, the DNA is TGTGCCAGCAGTGACCGGCCAGGGATTGGACAGCCCCAGCATTTT. Protein product: CASSDRPGIGQPQHF.

This chain connects TRBV27 to TRBJ2-3, with TRBD2 matching over 13 bases. The length of the CDR3 is 15 residues. Per the germline V gene, CDR1 is MNHEY and CDR2 is SMNVEV (reference sequence). The V gene end was trimmed by 3 bases and the J gene end by 8 bases; junction bases not matched to a gene: 5. The CDR3 DNA is TGTGCCAGCAGTTTCACTAGCGGGAGGGGTAGTACGCAGTATTTT. This translates into CASSFTSGRGSTQYF.

The rearrangement uses TRBV7-2 and TRBJ1-3, with TRBD1 matching 7 bases. V shed 4 bases, J shed 0 bases, and the junction held 9 bases outside the gene matches. This CDR3 region has 17 residues. The germline V gene encodes CDR1 SGHTA and CDR2 FQGNSA. The CDR3 nucleotides are TGTGCCAGCAGCTCAGGGACAGTCCCTTCCTCTGGAAACACCATATATTTT. It yields the protein CASSSGTVPSSGNTIYF.

The chain employs TRBV5-8 and TRBJ2-5, with D perhaps matching TRBD2 (7 bases). Germline V lookup: CDR1 SGHTS, CDR2 YDEGEE. V lost 1 base and J 4 bases, leaving 8 bases between the germline ends. CDR3 length: 13 residues. The CDR3 reads CASSLRGAETQYF. CDR3 coding DNA: TGTGCCAGCAGCTTGCGGGGGGCAGAGACCCAGTACTTC.

The chain is built from TRBV27 and TRBJ2-1, with 11 bases lining up with TRBD1. This CDR3 region has 18 residues. Germline CDR1 MNHEY, CDR2 SMNVEV (reference sequence). With V trimmed by 7 bases and J by 1 base, 12 bases remained unmatched. The CDR3 region has the DNA TGTGCCAGCATGGGGGACAGGGGGGTACTTCGGTCCTACAATGAGCAGTTCTTC. Its translation: CASMGDRGVLRSYNEQFF.

V gene TRBV19 combines with J gene TRBJ1-6; 9 positions agree with TRBD1. The V and J ends lost 9 bases and 6 bases, in that order; junction bases with no gene match: 3. Germline V lookup: CDR1 LNHDA, CDR2 SQIVND (reference sequence). CDR3 size: 13 residues. The DNA of the CDR3 is TGTGCCAGCAGACAGGGGGTTAATTCACCCCTCCACTTT. It is translated as CASRQGVNSPLHF. The whole variable domain, filled in from reference TRBV19 and TRBJ1-6, reads DGGITQSPKYLFRKEGQNVTLSCEQNLNHDAMYWYRQDPGQGLRLIYYSQIVNDFQKGDIAEGYSVSREKKESFPLTVTSAQKNPTAFYLCASRQGVNSPLHFGNGTRLTVT.

This chain connects TRBV27 to TRBJ1-2; D is possibly TRBD1 (6 bases). The germline V gene has CDR1 MNHEY and CDR2 SMNVEV (reference sequence). This CDR3 has 13 amino acids. V shed 4 bases and J shed 10 bases, with 16 bases lying between them. The CDR3, as DNA: TGTGCCAGCAGTTCGGACAGAATGGGAATCTACACCTTC. This sequence encodes CASSSDRMGIYTF.

The CDR3: CASSSNHGGGTQYF. The DNA for the CDR3 is TGTGCCAGCAGCTCGAACCATGGGGGAGGGACCCAGTACTTC. The chain couples TRBV9 to TRBJ2-5; D is perhaps TRBD2 (6 bases). CDR3 length: 14 residues. V was pared by 4 bases and J by 7 bases, with 17 bases between. The germline CDR1 and CDR2 sequences are SGDLS and YYNGEE.

Notes on this clone: The sample holds other DNA sequences that translate to the same CDR3. This chain joins TRBV19 and TRBJ1-1; D gene unclear. Germline values: CDR1 LNHDA, CDR2 SQIVND (reference sequence). This CDR3 spans 13 amino acids. This CDR3 is CASARGLVTEAFF. The CDR3 bases are TGTGCTAGTGCACGGGGATTGGTCACTGAAGCTTTCTTT.

The chain is built from TRBV6-5 and TRBJ1-2, with 9 bases identical to TRBD1. This CDR3 contains 14 residues. Germline V gene lookup returns CDR1 MNHEY and CDR2 SVGAGI. V lost 2 bases to trimming and J lost 3 bases; unmatched junction nucleotides: 1. The CDR3 DNA follows: TGTGCCAGCAGTTACCGGACAGGGGACTATGGCTACACCTTC. It codes for CASSYRTGDYGYTF.